What follows are 14 T cell receptor beta chains derived from one specimen sequenced in a study of shared clonotypes between healthy human individuals. CD8 cells regarded as naive lacked CD45RO, were positively chosen for CCR7, and omitted terminally differentiated effector memory CD45RA+ cells. Sequenced by immunoSEQ multiplex PCR; TCRdb stores in-frame clones only, minus some. The profile covers 800,000 to 950,000 clones, with approximately 97% appearing a single time and over 0.2% taken by the ten largest. Sequencing was performed on naive CD8+ T cells sorted from blood. The receptors derive from a man between 25 and 39 years old in good health.

The V gene is TRBV28, the J gene TRBJ2-7; perhaps TRBD1 as D (5 bases). Trimming took off 10 bases at V and 4 bases at J, with 17 bases between the two ends. Germline V lookup: CDR1 MDHEN, CDR2 SYDVKM. This CDR3 spans 13 amino acids. This chain's CDR3 is CATRQLAAYEQYF. CDR3 nucleotide sequence: TGTGCCACCCGACAGCTGGCTGCTTACGAGCAGTACTTC.

In its sample, this clone was seen once. This chain uses TRBV30 with TRBJ2-5; D perhaps matches TRBD2 (5 bases). Germline assignment: CDR1 GTSNPN and CDR2 SVGIG (reference sequence). V dropped 0 bases and J dropped 5 bases, with 10 bases sitting between them. This CDR3 is built from 13 residues. The CDR3 DNA sequence: TGTGCCTGGAGTGTAGATGGAGGCGAGACCCAGTACTTC. Amino acid sequence: CAWSVDGGETQYF. The whole variable domain, filled in from reference TRBV30 and TRBJ2-5, reads SQTIHQWPATLVQPVGSPLSLECTVEGTSNPNLYWYRQAAGRGLQLLFYSVGIGQISSEVPQNLSASRPQDRQFILSSKKLLLSDSGFYLCAWSVDGGETQYFGPGTRLLVL.

The chain combines TRBV19 with TRBJ1-2; no clear D gene. Germline CDR1 reads LNHDA; CDR2 reads SQIVND (reference sequence). V was trimmed by 10 bases and J by 5 bases, leaving 11 bases between them. CDR3 size: 11 residues. CDR3 sequence reads: CATGPSYGYTF. In DNA, the CDR3 is TGTGCCACAGGACCGTCATATGGCTACACCTTC.

This clone appeared a single time. V is TRBV21-1 and J is TRBJ2-2; the table's TRBD2 call for D was not verified on the DNA. TRBV21-1 is recorded as a pseudogene. The CDR3 consists of 18 residues. The CDR3 DNA sequence: TGTGCCAGCAGCAAAGTTGGACTAGCGGGAACGAACACCGGGGAGCTGTTTTTT. It translates to CASSKVGLAGTNTGELFF.

The V call is TRBV7-9, the J call TRBJ2-1, with D hard to call. CDR1 is SEHNR and CDR2 is FQNEAQ in the germline V gene (reference sequence). Trimming took off 7 bases at V and 0 bases at J, with 13 bases between the two ends. The CDR3 loop spans 15 amino acids. The CDR3 here is CASTVVTSSYNEQFF. The CDR3 region has the DNA TGTGCCAGCACCGTCGTGACCAGCTCCTACAATGAGCAGTTCTTC.

This chain links TRBV11-3 with TRBJ1-2; the D gene is possibly TRBD1 (5 bases). The CDR3 is 14 residues long. Trimming took 5 bases from V and 5 from J, leaving 15 bases between them. Germline CDR1 SGHNT, CDR2 YENEEA. CDR3 coding DNA: TGTGCCAGCAGCCCGGCGGGGGATTCTTATGGCTACACCTTC. This sequence encodes CASSPAGDSYGYTF.

V gene TRBV29-1 combines with J gene TRBJ2-3, with 12 bases that match TRBD2. The length of the CDR3 is 16 residues. With 2 bases clipped from V and 4 bases from J, the junction kept 7 bases outside the gene matches. CDR1 SQVTM and CDR2 ANQGSEA come from the germline V gene. The CDR3, as DNA: TGCAGCGTTGAATACCCGACTAGCGGGAGTTCAGATACGCAGTATTTT. Translating it yields CSVEYPTSGSSDTQYF.

The DNA for the CDR3 is TGTGCCAGCAGCCGGGGTGCTGGGACTAGCGGGGATGAGCAGTACTTC. It encodes CASSRGAGTSGDEQYF. The chain recombines TRBV7-9 with TRBJ2-7, with 13 bases fitting TRBD2. This CDR3 has 16 amino acids. J lost 7 bases, V lost 5 bases, and 11 bases had no gene match. Looked up from germline, CDR1 is SEHNR and CDR2 is FQNEAQ (reference sequence).

This chain joins TRBV21-1 and TRBJ2-7; the table's TRBD2 call for D was not verified on the DNA. TRBV21-1 is recorded as a pseudogene. This CDR3 has 18 amino acids. DNA for the CDR3: TGTGCCAGCAGCAAAGGAGTGAGATTCCGGGGTTTTGGCTACGAGCAGTACTTC. This encodes CASSKGVRFRGFGYEQYF.

Turning to this clone: The same CDR3 is also encoded by other DNA sequences in this sample. The chain couples TRBV4-3 to TRBJ2-7; no reliable D call. This CDR3 is built from 14 residues. Germline CDR1 reads LGHNA; CDR2 reads YSLEER. The V end was cut by 1 base, the J end by 0 bases, with 7 bases between. CDR3 bases: TGCGCCAGCAGCCAAGGGGTAGCCTCCTACGAGCAGTACTTC. Translated: CASSQGVASYEQYF.

The rearrangement links TRBV7-9 to TRBJ2-5; D may be TRBD2 (6 bases). CDR3 size: 14 residues. Germline V lookup: CDR1 SEHNR, CDR2 FQNEAQ (reference sequence). V gave up 3 bases and J gave up 1 base, with 9 bases separating them. The CDR3 sequence: CASSFSGLQETQYF. The CDR3 DNA sequence: TGTGCCAGCAGCTTTAGCGGCCTCCAAGAGACCCAGTACTTC.

The chain links TRBV5-1 to TRBJ2-3; 11 bases are a match to TRBD2. The germline V gene has CDR1 SGHRS and CDR2 YFSETQ. With V trimmed by 0 bases and J by 5 bases, 11 bases remained unmatched. The CDR3 length is 18 residues. CDR3 in amino acids: CASSLGLAGTLPGDTQYF. The CDR3 DNA is TGCGCCAGCAGCTTGGGACTAGCGGGAACCCTCCCCGGAGATACGCAGTATTTT.

The V and J genes are TRBV27 and TRBJ1-5; D uncertain. CDR1 and CDR2 (germline): MNHEY, SMNVEV (reference sequence). The CDR3 consists of 13 residues. The ends were cut back, 5 bases at V and 6 bases at J, with 11 bases in the middle. Here the CDR3 reads CASSPLNSQPQHF. CDR3 nucleotides: TGTGCCAGCAGTCCATTAAACTCTCAGCCCCAGCATTTT.

The chain uses TRBV11-2 and TRBJ2-7; D is unresolved. Germline V gene sequence: CDR1 SGHAT, CDR2 FQNNGV. The length of the CDR3 is 15 residues. Trimming cost V 4 bases and J 0 bases, with 13 bases left between them. The CDR3 coding sequence is TGTGCCAGCAGCTCCGAACACGCCAGCTCCTACGAGCAGTACTTC. The encoded protein is CASSSEHASSYEQYF.